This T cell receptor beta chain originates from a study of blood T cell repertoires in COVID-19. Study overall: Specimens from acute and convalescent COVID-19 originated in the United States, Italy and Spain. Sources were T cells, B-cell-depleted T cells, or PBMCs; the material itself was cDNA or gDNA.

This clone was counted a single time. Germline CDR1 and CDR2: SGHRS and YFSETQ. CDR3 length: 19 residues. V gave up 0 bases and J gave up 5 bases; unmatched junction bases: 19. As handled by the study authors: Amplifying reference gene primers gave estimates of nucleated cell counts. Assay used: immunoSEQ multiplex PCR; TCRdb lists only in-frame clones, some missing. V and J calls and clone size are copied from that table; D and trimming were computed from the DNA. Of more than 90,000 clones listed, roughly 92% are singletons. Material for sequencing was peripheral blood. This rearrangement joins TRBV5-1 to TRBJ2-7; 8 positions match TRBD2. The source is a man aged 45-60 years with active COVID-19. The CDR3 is CASSLAKDSASGSRHEQYF. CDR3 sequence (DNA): TGCGCCAGCAGCTTGGCCAAGGATTCGGCTAGCGGGTCGCGCCACGAGCAGTACTTC. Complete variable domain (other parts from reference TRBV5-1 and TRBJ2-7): KAGVTQTPRYLIKTRGQQVTLSCSPISGHRSVSWYQQTPGQGLQFLFEYFSETQRNKGNFPGRFSGRQFSNSRSEMNVSTLELGDSALYLCASSLAKDSASGSRHEQYFGPGTRLTVT.